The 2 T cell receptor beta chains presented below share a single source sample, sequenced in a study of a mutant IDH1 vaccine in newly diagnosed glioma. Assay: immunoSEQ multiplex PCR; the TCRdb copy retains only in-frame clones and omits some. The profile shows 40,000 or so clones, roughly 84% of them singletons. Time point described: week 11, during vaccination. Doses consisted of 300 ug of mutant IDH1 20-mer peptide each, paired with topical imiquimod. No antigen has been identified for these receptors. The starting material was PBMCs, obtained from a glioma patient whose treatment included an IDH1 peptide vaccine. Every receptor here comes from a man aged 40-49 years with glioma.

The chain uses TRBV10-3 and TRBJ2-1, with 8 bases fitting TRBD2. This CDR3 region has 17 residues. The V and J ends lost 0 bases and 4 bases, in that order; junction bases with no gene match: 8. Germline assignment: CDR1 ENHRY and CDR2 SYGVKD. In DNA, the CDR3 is TGTGCCATCAGTGAGTCGAATTTACTAGCGGAGTACAATGAGCAGTTCTTC. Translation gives CAISESNLLAEYNEQFF.

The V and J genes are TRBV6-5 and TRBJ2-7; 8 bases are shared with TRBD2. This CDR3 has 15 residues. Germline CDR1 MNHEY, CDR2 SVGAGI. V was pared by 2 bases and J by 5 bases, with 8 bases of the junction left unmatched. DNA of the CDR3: TGTGCCAGCAGTTACGGGACTAGTCGTATCGACGAGCAGTACTTC. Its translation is CASSYGTSRIDEQYF.